What follows describes a single T cell receptor (beta chain). Its antigen is not identified. Sequencing of each sample assayed some 9.2 x 10^4 TCR templates. Profiled with immunoSEQ multiplex PCR; TCRdb holds only in-frame clones, not every one. This table has 90,000 to 95,000 clones, roughly 97% appearing once. The data belong to a study of siplizumab effects on memory and regulatory T cells. Germline lookup yields CDR1 SGHRS and CDR2 YFSETQ. With V trimmed by 1 base and J by 1 base, 3 bases remained unmatched. The CDR3 covers 15 residues. Overall study results and limits: A major contribution to the alloresponse seemed to be made by naive T cells, which seemed more diverse than memory cells.

This TCR was recovered from a human donor in good health. V usage is TRBV5-1 and J usage is TRBJ2-7; TRBD1 aligns across 9 bases. Material for sequencing was naive CD4+ T cells sorted from blood. The CDR3 nucleotides are TGCGCCAGCAGCTTGAACAGGGGGCCGTCCTACGAGCAGTACTTC. It yields the protein CASSLNRGPSYEQYF.